This TCR beta chain is drawn from a study of cytomegalovirus exposure and HLA in healthy donors. Study-level results: Later work found that TCR association rates differed between HLA loci; DRB1 had the most and HLA-C the fewest.

This CDR3 has 13 amino acids. Germline CDR1 reads SGHDN; CDR2 reads FVKESK. The V end lost 5 bases, the J end lost 2 bases, and 7 bases lay between the germline ends. Notes on this clone: The target antigen is unknown.

13 Jbeta primers and 60 Vbeta primers were used for the PCR. The table came from immunoSEQ multiplex PCR; TCRdb's copy has only in-frame clones and leaves some out. The sample lists some 70,000 clones, around 76% occurring once. The clonotype comes from a man over 45 in good health and CMV-seronegative. Sequenced input: PBMCs. The chain uses TRBV14 and TRBJ1-5; D gene uncertain. The CDR3 here is CASSVSGNQPQHF. Here the CDR3 DNA reads TGTGCCAGCAGCGTATCGGGCAATCAGCCCCAGCATTTT.